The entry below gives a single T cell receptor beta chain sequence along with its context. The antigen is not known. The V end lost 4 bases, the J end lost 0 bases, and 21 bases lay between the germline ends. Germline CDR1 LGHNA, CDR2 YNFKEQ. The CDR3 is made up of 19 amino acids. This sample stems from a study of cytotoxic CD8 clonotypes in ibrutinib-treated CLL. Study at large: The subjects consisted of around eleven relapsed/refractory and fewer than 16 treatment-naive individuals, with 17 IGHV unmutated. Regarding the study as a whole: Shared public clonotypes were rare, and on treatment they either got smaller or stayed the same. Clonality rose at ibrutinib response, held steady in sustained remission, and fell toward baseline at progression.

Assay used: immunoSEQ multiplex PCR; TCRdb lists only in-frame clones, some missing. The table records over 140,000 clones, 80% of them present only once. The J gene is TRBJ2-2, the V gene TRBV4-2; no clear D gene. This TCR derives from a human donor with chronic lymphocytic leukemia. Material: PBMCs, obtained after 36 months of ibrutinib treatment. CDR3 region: CASSPTSGEFLTNTGELFF. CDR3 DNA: TGTGCCAGCAGCCCCACATCCGGCGAGTTCCTAACGAACACCGGGGAGCTGTTTTTT.